A single sample gave rise to the 24 T cell receptor beta chains below, sequenced in a study of blood T cell repertoires in COVID-19. The protocol was immunoSEQ multiplex PCR, while the TCRdb copy is restricted to in-frame clones and leaves out a portion. The table records over 350,000 clones, more than 85% of them present only once. Sequencing was performed on peripheral blood. Receptor source: a woman in her 30s with acute or convalescent COVID-19.

This chain uses TRBV28 with TRBJ1-5, with a possible D match to TRBD1 (6 bases). V was pared by 2 bases and J by 6 bases, with 8 bases between. The CDR3 is 13 residues long. Germline CDR1 and CDR2: MDHEN and SYDVKM. CDR3 nucleotide sequence: TGTGCCAGCAGTTTAACAGGGAGTCAGCCCCAGCATTTT. Translated, it gives CASSLTGSQPQHF.

The V gene is TRBV2, the J gene TRBJ2-1, with a tentative D call TRBD1 (5 bases). The CDR3 extends over 12 amino acids. V was trimmed by 4 bases and J by 9 bases, leaving 10 bases between them. Looked up from germline, CDR1 is SNHLY and CDR2 is FYNNEI. CDR3 DNA sequence: TGTGCCAGCAGTGTTTCCGACAGTGAGCAGTTCTTC. Amino acids: CASSVSDSEQFF.

This chain joins TRBV29-1 and TRBJ1-2; D perhaps matches TRBD1 (6 bases). Germline V gene sequence: CDR1 SQVTM, CDR2 ANQGSEA. The CDR3 has 10 residues. V gave up 2 bases and J gave up 11 bases, with 9 bases separating them. The CDR3 sequence is CSVEFGQYTF. The CDR3 bases are TGCAGCGTTGAATTCGGACAGTACACCTTC.

The chain employs TRBV2 and TRBJ2-2; TRBD1 aligns across 9 bases. The V gene's germline CDR1 is SNHLY and CDR2 FYNNEI. There are 16 residues in the CDR3. J gave up 7 bases and V 5 bases, and 11 bases lay outside the gene matches. The CDR3 nucleotides read TGTGCCAGCAGTAAACGGGACAGGGTTTCTAGCGGGGAGCTGTTTTTT. Translating it yields CASSKRDRVSSGELFF.

This clone was counted once. This chain connects TRBV24-1 to TRBJ1-5; perhaps TRBD1 as D (5 bases). Germline V gives CDR1 KGHDR, CDR2 SFDVKD. The ends were cut back, 3 bases at V and 3 bases at J, with 17 bases in the middle. This CDR3 contains 17 residues. The DNA of the CDR3 is TGTGCCACCAGTGATGGGGCGACAGCCTACTTCAATCAGCCCCAGCATTTT. Protein sequence: CATSDGATAYFNQPQHF.

The chain carries TRBV6-5 and TRBJ2-1; 7 nucleotides align to TRBD2. V was clipped by 8 bases and J by 4 bases; unmatched bases: 11. This CDR3 has 15 residues. Germline CDR1 is MNHEY and CDR2 is SVGAGI. CDR3 sequence (DNA): TGTGCCAGCCTGACCGGGACTACCACTTACAATGAGCAGTTCTTC. The encoded protein is CASLTGTTTYNEQFF.

The chain links TRBV6-6 to TRBJ2-1; possible D gene TRBD1, 5 bases. Trimming cost V 6 bases and J 14 bases, with 14 bases left between them. In germline, CDR1 is MNHNY, CDR2 SVGAGI (reference sequence). CDR3 length equals 11 residues. The CDR3 DNA follows: TGTGCCAGCAGCCCTTCAGGGTTCAAGTTCTTC. As protein: CASSPSGFKFF.

The chain has TRBV6-5 and TRBJ1-6, with D possibly matching TRBD1 (5 bases). From germline, CDR1 is MNHEY and CDR2 SVGAGI. The CDR3 spans 15 residues. Trimming removed 7 bases at V and 4 bases at J, with 14 bases between. The CDR3 reads CASIIWGAYNSPLHF. The CDR3 DNA is TGTGCCAGCATCATTTGGGGCGCTTATAATTCACCCCTCCACTTT.

The chain employs TRBV10-3 and TRBJ2-5; a weak D match, TRBD1 (5 bases). The V gene's germline CDR1 is ENHRY and CDR2 SYGVKD. This CDR3 spans 13 amino acids. The V end lost 5 bases, the J end lost 2 bases, and 9 bases lay between the germline ends. CDR3 in amino acids: CAISKDRQETQYF. The CDR3 coding sequence is TGTGCCATCAGTAAAGACAGACAAGAGACCCAGTACTTC.

The chain uses TRBV28 and TRBJ1-4, with TRBD1 matching over 8 bases. V shed 5 bases, J shed 6 bases, and the junction held 5 bases outside the gene matches. CDR3 length: 14 residues. Germline V CDR1 and CDR2: MDHEN, SYDVKM. The CDR3 bases are TGTGCCAGCAGTCTGGACAGGGCTGATGAAAAACTGTTTTTT. This translates into CASSLDRADEKLFF.

In this sample, this clone turned up many times. The V call is TRBV20-1, the J call TRBJ1-5, with 9 bases identical to TRBD1. The CDR3 is made up of 15 amino acids. The V gene's germline CDR1 is DFQATT and CDR2 SNEGSKA (reference sequence). V was clipped by 3 bases and J by 4 bases; unmatched bases: 7. CDR3 coding DNA: TGCAGTGCTAGTACAGGGGGCATAAGTAATCAGCCCCAGCATTTT. Translating it yields CSASTGGISNQPQHF.

The rearrangement joins TRBV6-4 to TRBJ2-1, with 8 nucleotides matching TRBD2. From germline, CDR1 is MRHNA and CDR2 SNTAGT. CDR3 length: 13 residues. V shed 5 bases and J 9 bases; nucleotides not matched to a gene: 6. The chain's CDR3 is CASSYRGGGEQFF. As DNA, the CDR3 is TGTGCCAGCAGTTATCGGGGGGGCGGTGAGCAGTTCTTC.

The chain combines TRBV11-3 with TRBJ2-5; 12 positions agree with TRBD1. With V trimmed by 5 bases and J by 5 bases, 9 bases remained unmatched. Germline V gives CDR1 SGHNT, CDR2 YENEEA. This CDR3 region has 16 residues. This CDR3 reads CASSPGTGGRRETQYF. Written as DNA, the CDR3 is TGTGCCAGCAGCCCCGGGACAGGGGGCCGCCGCGAGACCCAGTACTTC.

This clone was counted once. V gene TRBV18 combines with J gene TRBJ2-1; TRBD1 matches 7 bases. The CDR3 length is 15 residues. Germline CDR1 and CDR2: KGHSH and LQKENI. The J segment lost 5 bases and the V segment lost 2 bases, leaving 6 bases of the junction unmatched. The CDR3 sequence: CASSPYTGVNNEQFF. The DNA of the CDR3 is TGTGCCAGCTCACCATACACAGGGGTGAACAATGAGCAGTTCTTC.

The rearrangement links TRBV30 to TRBJ2-1; D unclear. Germline CDR1 GTSNPN, CDR2 SVGIG (reference sequence). V gave up 0 bases and J gave up 8 bases, with 17 bases separating them. The CDR3 spans 15 residues. The CDR3 DNA reads as TGTGCCTGGAGTGTACTCGATACAGTCGGCGATGAGCAGTTCTTC. This codes for CAWSVLDTVGDEQFF.

V and J are TRBV7-2 and TRBJ1-3; 8 nucleotides agree with TRBD1. CDR3 length: 16 amino acids. Germline loops: CDR1 SGHTA, CDR2 FQGNSA. Trimming cost V 5 bases and J 3 bases; bases outside gene matches: 9. The CDR3 nucleotides are TGTGCCAGCAGCCGGGGCAGGGGGCTGAGTGGAAACACCATATATTTT. Its translation: CASSRGRGLSGNTIYF.

In DNA form, the CDR3 reads TGTGCCAGCAGCGTAGGACCTAGCGGGGGCTCCTCATTGGAGACCCAGTACTTC. Protein: CASSVGPSGGSSLETQYF. The gene calls are TRBV9 and TRBJ2-5; 10 nucleotides match TRBD2. With 0 bases clipped from V and 5 bases from J, the junction kept 13 bases outside the gene matches. Germline lookup yields CDR1 SGDLS and CDR2 YYNGEE. This CDR3 is built from 18 residues.

This chain connects TRBV2 to TRBJ2-3; 7 bases match TRBD1. The J segment lost 2 bases and the V segment lost 3 bases, leaving 8 bases of the junction unmatched. Germline-derived CDR1 and CDR2 are SNHLY and FYNNEI. The CDR3 extends over 16 amino acids. The CDR3 DNA follows: TGTGCCAGCAGTGAGCCGTTAACAGGGGACACAGATACGCAGTATTTT. Its protein is CASSEPLTGDTDTQYF. The variable domain in full, completed from reference TRBV2 and TRBJ2-3, reads EPEVTQTPSHQVTQMGQEVILRCVPISNHLYFYWYRQILGQKVEFLVSFYNNEISEKSEIFDDQFSVERPDGSNFTLKIRSTKLEDSAMYFCASSEPLTGDTDTQYFGPGTRLTVL.

The rearrangement links TRBV25-1 to TRBJ2-1; TRBD1 matches at 9 bases. Germline CDR1 is MGHDK and CDR2 is SYGVNS. Unmatched junction bases numbered 6, after V lost 4 bases and J lost 8 bases. The CDR3 is made up of 14 amino acids. The CDR3 is CASSAGTGSDEQFF. The CDR3 nucleotides are TGTGCCAGCAGTGCAGGGACAGGGTCGGATGAGCAGTTCTTC.

The genes are TRBV16 and TRBJ1-5; no definite D call. V was clipped by 0 bases and J by 6 bases, with 15 bases between them. This CDR3 is built from 16 residues. Germline V CDR1 and CDR2: KGHSY, FQNENV. CDR3 in amino acids: CASSQSRTAGSQPQHF. The CDR3 coding sequence is TGTGCCAGCAGCCAATCAAGGACGGCGGGTAGTCAGCCCCAGCATTTT.

The gene calls are TRBV19 and TRBJ1-4; unclear D gene. V was cut by 1 base and J by 3 bases, with 9 bases left in between. Germline lookup yields CDR1 LNHDA and CDR2 SQIVND (reference sequence). The CDR3 contains 15 residues. The CDR3 protein is CASSIGETANEKLFF. The CDR3 region has the DNA TGTGCCAGTAGTATAGGGGAGACGGCTAATGAAAAACTGTTTTTT.

This clone was recorded once. V and J are TRBV19 and TRBJ2-7, with 13 bases lining up with TRBD2. This CDR3 spans 16 amino acids. Germline V gene sequence: CDR1 LNHDA, CDR2 SQIVND (reference sequence). Trimming cost V 4 bases and J 1 base; bases outside gene matches: 4. This CDR3 is CASSTSLAGGSYEQYF. The CDR3 DNA reads as TGTGCCAGTAGTACCTCACTAGCGGGGGGGTCCTACGAGCAGTACTTC.

V is TRBV28 and J is TRBJ2-1; 9 bases match TRBD2. V shed 5 bases and J 4 bases; nucleotides not matched to a gene: 12. The CDR3 runs 17 residues. CDR1 is MDHEN, CDR2 SYDVKM, per germline. CDR3 nucleotide sequence: TGTGCCAGCAGTATAGACCATAGCGGGGGTGCTTACAATGAGCAGTTCTTC. Translation: CASSIDHSGGAYNEQFF.

The chain is built from TRBV5-1 and TRBJ2-3; 11 positions agree with TRBD1. The germline V gene encodes CDR1 SGHRS and CDR2 YFSETQ. The V segment lost 4 bases and the J segment 6 bases; nucleotides outside the gene matches: 7. The CDR3 extends over 15 amino acids. The chain's CDR3 is CASSPWTGGRDTQYF. DNA of the CDR3: TGCGCCAGCAGCCCCTGGACAGGGGGCAGGGATACGCAGTATTTT.